This T cell receptor beta chain was recovered during a study of cytomegalovirus exposure and HLA in healthy donors. PCR involved 60 Vbeta and 13 Jbeta primers. Per the authors' pipeline: A follow-up analysis tallied tens of millions of unique TCR beta chains, roughly 10 million shared. Measured with immunoSEQ multiplex PCR; TCRdb has only the in-frame clones, and not every one. V and J calls plus clone size are reproduced from that table; the DNA served to infer D and trimming. Of a few hundred thousand clones listed, 80% were seen once; the top ten hold about 0.3%. Trimming took off 7 bases at V and 12 bases at J, with 13 bases between the two ends. This CDR3 region has 10 residues. Germline CDR1 reads SQVTM; CDR2 reads ANQGSEA. Details on this clone: Its specificity is unknown.

General study points: The investigators catalogued 150 to 200 TCR beta chains as cytomegalovirus-associated.

This receptor was obtained from a girl aged 2-9 years in good health and CMV-seronegative. The sequenced sample was PBMCs. The chain carries TRBV29-1 and TRBJ2-1; the D gene is possibly TRBD2 (6 bases). The CDR3 nucleotides are TGCAGCGCTAGCCAGGAGGGGCAGTTCTTC. As protein: CSASQEGQFF.